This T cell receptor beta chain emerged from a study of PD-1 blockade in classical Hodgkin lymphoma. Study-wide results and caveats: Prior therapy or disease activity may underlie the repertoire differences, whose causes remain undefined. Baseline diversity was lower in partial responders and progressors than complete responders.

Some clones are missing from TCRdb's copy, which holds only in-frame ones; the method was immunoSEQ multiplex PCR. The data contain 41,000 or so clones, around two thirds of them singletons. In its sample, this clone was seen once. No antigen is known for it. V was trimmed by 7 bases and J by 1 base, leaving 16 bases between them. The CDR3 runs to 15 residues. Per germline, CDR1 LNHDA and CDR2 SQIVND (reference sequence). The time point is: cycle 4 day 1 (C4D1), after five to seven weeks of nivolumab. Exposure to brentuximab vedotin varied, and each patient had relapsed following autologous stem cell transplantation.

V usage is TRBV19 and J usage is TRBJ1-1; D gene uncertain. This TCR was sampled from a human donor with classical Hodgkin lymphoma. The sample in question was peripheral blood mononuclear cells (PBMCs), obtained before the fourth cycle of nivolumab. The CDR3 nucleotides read TGTGCCAGTATCGACGTTCCAGGCCAGAACACTGAAGCTTTCTTT. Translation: CASIDVPGQNTEAFF.